This TCR beta chain is from a study of cytomegalovirus exposure and HLA in healthy donors. Broader study findings: Presence/absence analysis assumed near-uniform sequencing depth across donors. TCR beta chain V- and J-gene trimming was linked, in a later analysis, to a missense variant in DCLRE1C. With DRB1 most and HLA-C fewest, TCR association rates differed between HLA loci in a later analysis.

The CDR3 has 18 residues. The ends lost 5 bases at V and 4 bases at J; junction bases unmatched: 16. The germline CDR1 and CDR2 sequences are MNHEY and SMNVEV (reference sequence). As regards this clone: Its antigen remains unknown.

Both 60 Vbeta primers and 13 Jbeta primers went into the PCR. The data were produced by immunoSEQ multiplex PCR, yet TCRdb's version contains in-frame clones alone and is incomplete. The sample holds 150,000 or so clones. This clonotype originated in a woman aged 45-65 years in good health and CMV-seronegative. The J gene is TRBJ2-1, the V gene TRBV27, with 8 bases aligning to TRBD2. Sequenced sample: PBMCs. The CDR3 region has the DNA TGTGCCAGCAGTCCATTTGTTGATATGAGCGGGAGTTACAATGAGCAGTTCTTC. Translating it yields CASSPFVDMSGSYNEQFF.